The rows below give T cell receptor beta chains drawn from one sample of a study of T cell repertoires in cytomegalovirus infection. No antigen has been assigned to these receptors. TCRdb reanalysed the reads using MiXCR and keeps one entry per CDR3 protein. The table shows fewer than 1,000,000 distinct CDR3 sequences, with 30% to 40% occurring only once. Here the sequenced sample was cultured CD8+ T cells from PBMCs, taken from culture after CMV antigen stimulation. These receptors were collected from a human donor in good health (CMV status not recorded). Some clones in this sample may be carry-over from other donors' samples. Each CDR3 is given with its conserved first and last residue. D genes are given only for firm matches. A row's size may be missing; if present it is once, few, many or a size class.

v_gene: TRBV5-1; j_gene: TRBJ2-2; d_gene: .; abundance: .; CDR3nt: TGCGCCAGCAGCTCTCCGGCCCAACACGCTTACACCGGGGAGCTGTTTTTT; CDR3aa: CASSSPAQHAYTGELFF
v_gene: TRBV4-1; j_gene: TRBJ2-2; d_gene: .; abundance: .; CDR3nt: TGCGCCAGCAGCCAGGTTGGGGGGATCCCCGGGGAGCTGTTTTTT; CDR3aa: CASSQVGGIPGELFF
v_gene: TRBV6-5; j_gene: TRBJ1-6; d_gene: .; abundance: few; CDR3nt: TGTGCCAGCAGTTACTCGTCAGGCCCGTATAATTCACCCCTCCACTTT; CDR3aa: CASSYSSGPYNSPLHF
v_gene: TRBV15; j_gene: TRBJ2-5; d_gene: .; abundance: .; CDR3nt: TGTGCCACCAGCAAGCTAGAAGAAGAGACCCAGTACTTC; CDR3aa: CATSKLEEETQYF
v_gene: TRBV10-3; j_gene: TRBJ2-7; d_gene: TRBD1; abundance: few; CDR3nt: TGTGCCATCAGTGTAATCGAGGACAGGGCTTCCTACGAGCAGTACTTC; CDR3aa: CAISVIEDRASYEQYF
v_gene: TRBV27; j_gene: TRBJ2-7; d_gene: TRBD1; abundance: few; CDR3nt: TGTGCCAGCAGTTCCGGGACAGGGCCTCTCGAGCAGTACTTC; CDR3aa: CASSSGTGPLEQYF
v_gene: TRBV6-6; j_gene: TRBJ1-1; d_gene: .; abundance: .; CDR3nt: TGTGCCAGCAGCATTAGATACACTGAAGCTTTCTTT; CDR3aa: CASSIRYTEAFF
v_gene: TRBV6-2/TRBV6-3; j_gene: TRBJ2-1; d_gene: .; abundance: .; CDR3nt: TGTGCCAGCAGTTACTCATTTTTGGGTAATGAGCAGTTCTTC; CDR3aa: CASSYSFLGNEQFF
v_gene: TRBV4-1; j_gene: TRBJ2-3; d_gene: .; abundance: .; CDR3nt: TGCGCCAGCAGCCAAGAACCCGGGAGTGTATCAGATACGCAGTATTTT; CDR3aa: CASSQEPGSVSDTQYF
v_gene: TRBV10-1; j_gene: TRBJ2-5; d_gene: TRBD2; abundance: .; CDR3nt: TGCGCCAGCAGTGACGAGCGGGGGGCGCAAGAGACCCAGTACTTC; CDR3aa: CASSDERGAQETQYF
v_gene: TRBV6-2/TRBV6-3; j_gene: TRBJ2-1; d_gene: .; abundance: many; CDR3nt: TGTGCCTCCACTCCCCTCGAGCTCCCCTTGAATGAGCAGTTCTTC; CDR3aa: CASTPLELPLNEQFF
v_gene: TRBV7-6; j_gene: TRBJ2-1; d_gene: TRBD1; abundance: once; CDR3nt: TGTGCCAGCAGCTTATCGGACAGGGGGGGATACAATGAGCAGTTCTTC; CDR3aa: CASSLSDRGGYNEQFF
v_gene: TRBV7-3; j_gene: TRBJ2-1; d_gene: TRBD1; abundance: .; CDR3nt: TGTGCCAGCAGCTTAGGGGGGACAGGGGAATCTGGGGATGAGCAGTTCTTC; CDR3aa: CASSLGGTGESGDEQFF
v_gene: TRBV11-2; j_gene: TRBJ2-5; d_gene: TRBD2; abundance: few; CDR3nt: TGTGCCAGCAGCTTAGATGGGGGTAGCGGGGGCTCTTTTCAAGAGACCCAGTACTTC; CDR3aa: CASSLDGGSGGSFQETQYF
v_gene: TRBV5-1; j_gene: TRBJ1-1; d_gene: .; abundance: .; CDR3nt: TGCGCCAGCAGCTCGGACGGACGAGTTGAAGCTTTCTTT; CDR3aa: CASSSDGRVEAFF
v_gene: TRBV20-1; j_gene: TRBJ2-6; d_gene: .; abundance: few; CDR3nt: TGCAGTGCTAGGTACGGGGCCAACGTCCTGACTTTC; CDR3aa: CSARYGANVLTF
v_gene: TRBV29-1; j_gene: TRBJ1-2; d_gene: TRBD1; abundance: .; CDR3nt: TGCAGCGCCGGGACAGGGACCTATGGCTACACCTTC; CDR3aa: CSAGTGTYGYTF
v_gene: TRBV12-3/TRBV12-4; j_gene: TRBJ1-6; d_gene: .; abundance: many; CDR3nt: TGTGCCAGCAGAGCCAACCGTTCGGGGAATAATTCACCCCTCCACTTT; CDR3aa: CASRANRSGNNSPLHF
v_gene: TRBV4-3; j_gene: TRBJ2-2; d_gene: .; abundance: .; CDR3nt: TGCGCCAGCAGCCAAGATAGGGGGGGGCAGACCGGGGAGCTGTTTTTT; CDR3aa: CASSQDRGGQTGELFF
v_gene: TRBV5-4; j_gene: TRBJ1-2; d_gene: .; abundance: .; CDR3nt: TGTGCCAGCAGCATGGCTAGGAACCCTAACTATGGCTACACCTTC; CDR3aa: CASSMARNPNYGYTF
v_gene: TRBV7-6; j_gene: TRBJ2-2; d_gene: .; abundance: few; CDR3nt: TGTGCCAGCAGCCATCGACTAGTTAACACCGGGGAGCTGTTTTTT; CDR3aa: CASSHRLVNTGELFF
v_gene: TRBV19; j_gene: TRBJ2-1; d_gene: TRBD1; abundance: .; CDR3nt: TGTGCCAGTAAGGGGGCCTTGAATGAGCAGTTCTTC; CDR3aa: CASKGALNEQFF
v_gene: TRBV7-4; j_gene: TRBJ1-6; d_gene: .; abundance: few; CDR3nt: TGTGCCAGCAGCTTAGTGGCCTCACCCCTCCACTTT; CDR3aa: CASSLVASPLHF
v_gene: TRBV7-9; j_gene: TRBJ2-3; d_gene: .; abundance: .; CDR3nt: TGTGCCAGCAGCGAGGGGAGGTGGGCAGGCTCTAGCACAGATACGCAGTATTTT; CDR3aa: CASSEGRWAGSSTDTQYF
v_gene: TRBV6-1; j_gene: TRBJ1-2; d_gene: .; abundance: few; CDR3nt: TGTGCCAGCAGTGACAGACCCTACTACACCTTC; CDR3aa: CASSDRPYYTF
v_gene: TRBV7-2; j_gene: TRBJ2-6; d_gene: .; abundance: many; CDR3nt: TGTGCCAGCAGCCCTCTTGAGACTGGGCTAGGGGCCAACGTCCTGACTTTC; CDR3aa: CASSPLETGLGANVLTF
v_gene: TRBV7-6; j_gene: TRBJ1-1; d_gene: .; abundance: few; CDR3nt: TGTGCTAGCAGCTTAGCTTTGACACCAGGTACCACCACTGAAGCTTTCTTT; CDR3aa: CASSLALTPGTTTEAFF
v_gene: TRBV6-1; j_gene: TRBJ2-7; d_gene: .; abundance: .; CDR3nt: TGTGCCAGCAGTGAACCATACGAGCAGTACTTC; CDR3aa: CASSEPYEQYF
v_gene: TRBV7-9; j_gene: TRBJ1-4; d_gene: .; abundance: few; CDR3nt: TGTGCCAGCAGCTCCCCCAGGGCCTCTAATGAAAAACTGTTTTTT; CDR3aa: CASSSPRASNEKLFF
v_gene: TRBV29-1; j_gene: TRBJ2-4; d_gene: .; abundance: .; CDR3nt: TGCAGCGTCGGGGACAACAAAAACATTCAGTACTTC; CDR3aa: CSVGDNKNIQYF
v_gene: TRBV7-6; j_gene: TRBJ2-3; d_gene: .; abundance: few; CDR3nt: TGTGCCTCTTGGGGGTTCCAGGCGGATACGCAGTATTTT; CDR3aa: CASWGFQADTQYF
v_gene: TRBV10-3; j_gene: TRBJ2-3; d_gene: TRBD2; abundance: .; CDR3nt: TGTGCCATCAGACTAGCGGGGGGCACCAACAACACAGATACGCAGTATTTT; CDR3aa: CAIRLAGGTNNTDTQYF
v_gene: TRBV2; j_gene: TRBJ2-3; d_gene: TRBD2; abundance: .; CDR3nt: TGTGCCAGCAGCGGCCCGGGGGGGCGCAGAGATACGCAGTATTTT; CDR3aa: CASSGPGGRRDTQYF
v_gene: TRBV7-6; j_gene: TRBJ2-5; d_gene: .; abundance: few; CDR3nt: TGTGCCAGCAGCTTGGGGGTTCCCCAGTACTTC; CDR3aa: CASSLGVPQYF
v_gene: TRBV15; j_gene: TRBJ2-3; d_gene: .; abundance: few; CDR3nt: TGTGCCACCAGCAGCGATACTAGGACGGGCACAGATACGCAGTATTTT; CDR3aa: CATSSDTRTGTDTQYF
v_gene: TRBV28; j_gene: TRBJ1-1; d_gene: .; abundance: few; CDR3nt: TGTGCCAGCAGCCCCCTCCAGAGGGTTCGGGAGTCGAACACTGAAGCTTTCTTT; CDR3aa: CASSPLQRVRESNTEAFF
v_gene: TRBV4-1; j_gene: TRBJ2-2; d_gene: .; abundance: .; CDR3nt: TGCGCCAGCAGCCAGAGGGTTACGGGGGCCGGGGAGCTGTTTTTT; CDR3aa: CASSQRVTGAGELFF
v_gene: TRBV11-3; j_gene: TRBJ2-5; d_gene: .; abundance: .; CDR3nt: TGTGCCAGCAGCGAAACTAACCAAGAGACCCAGTACTTC; CDR3aa: CASSETNQETQYF
v_gene: TRBV11-2; j_gene: TRBJ1-1; d_gene: .; abundance: few; CDR3nt: TGTGCCAGCAGCTTAGCCTCCGGGGGGCGTTTGAACACTGAAGCTTTCTTT; CDR3aa: CASSLASGGRLNTEAFF
v_gene: TRBV9; j_gene: TRBJ2-5; d_gene: TRBD2; abundance: .; CDR3nt: TGTGCCAGCAGCCATCATCTACACCGGGACTATGGCCAAGAGACCCAGTACTTC; CDR3aa: CASSHHLHRDYGQETQYF
v_gene: TRBV29-1; j_gene: TRBJ1-2; d_gene: TRBD1; abundance: .; CDR3nt: TGCAGCGTCCGCGACAGGGGCTTGGACGCTAACTATGGCTACACCTTC; CDR3aa: CSVRDRGLDANYGYTF
v_gene: TRBV6-2/TRBV6-3; j_gene: TRBJ1-1; d_gene: .; abundance: few; CDR3nt: TGTGCCAGCACTTCTCCACGAGGGGGGACACGGGGTGAAGCTTTCTTT; CDR3aa: CASTSPRGGTRGEAFF
v_gene: TRBV14; j_gene: TRBJ2-1; d_gene: TRBD2; abundance: .; CDR3nt: TGTGCCAGCAGCCAAGAGTGGGGCGGGGGGACCGATGAGCAGTTCTTC; CDR3aa: CASSQEWGGGTDEQFF
v_gene: TRBV6-1; j_gene: TRBJ2-1; d_gene: .; abundance: many; CDR3nt: TGTGCCAGCAGTGACCCGGGACCTTCCTACAATGAGCAGTTCTTC; CDR3aa: CASSDPGPSYNEQFF
v_gene: TRBV9; j_gene: TRBJ2-6; d_gene: .; abundance: .; CDR3nt: TGTGCCAGCAGCGTAGAAGGGAGGGGGGGTGGACCTGGGGCCAACGTCCTGACTTTC; CDR3aa: CASSVEGRGGGPGANVLTF